This TCR beta chain was captured in a study of cytomegalovirus exposure and HLA in healthy donors. At the time of sampling, donors were nominally healthy, though unrecorded immune exposures were likely. This clone was counted between two and nine times. PCR used 60 Vbeta primers and 13 Jbeta primers. The assay was immunoSEQ multiplex PCR, and TCRdb's table has in-frame clones only and misses some. The table includes approximately 140,000 clones, 78% detected once. This CDR3 region has 17 residues. The germline gives CDR1 SGHNT, CDR2 YYREEE (reference sequence). With V trimmed by 6 bases and J by 2 bases, 15 bases remained unmatched.

The TCR comes from a man in his forties or fifties in good health and CMV-seropositive. The chain employs TRBV5-4 and TRBJ2-7, with 9 bases matching TRBD1. Sequenced: PBMCs. CDR3 in DNA: TGTGCCAGCACCCTAACACACGGGACAGGGAATACCTACGAGCAGTACTTC. Translation: CASTLTHGTGNTYEQYF.